The 17 T cell receptor beta chains presented below share a single source sample, sequenced in a study of cytomegalovirus exposure and HLA in healthy donors. Vbeta (60) and Jbeta (13) primers were used in the PCR. Repertoires were generated with immunoSEQ multiplex PCR, while TCRdb's copy carries only in-frame clones and drops some. Among 80,000 to 100,000 clones listed, around 75% were seen once. The sample consisted of PBMCs. All receptors derive from a man between 18 and 35 years old in good health and CMV-seropositive.

This chain connects TRBV5-1 to TRBJ1-1; a possible D gene is TRBD1 (6 bases). Germline values: CDR1 SGHRS, CDR2 YFSETQ. The V and J ends lost 1 base and 8 bases respectively, with 9 bases between them. There are 12 residues in the CDR3. The CDR3 coding sequence is TGCGCCAGCAGCTTGATTCAGGGGGAAGCTTTCTTT. This translates into CASSLIQGEAFF.

The J gene is TRBJ2-3, the V gene TRBV6-6; 7 bases are shared with TRBD2. CDR1 is MNHNY and CDR2 is SVGAGI in the germline V gene (reference sequence). Trimming cost V 3 bases and J 2 bases; bases outside gene matches: 8. The length of the CDR3 is 16 residues. The CDR3 DNA reads TGTGCCAGCAGTTATAGGCGGGGGACCTCCACAGATACGCAGTATTTT. It translates to CASSYRRGTSTDTQYF.

The chain combines TRBV5-1 with TRBJ2-5; TRBD2 matches 12 bases. Germline V gene lookup returns CDR1 SGHRS and CDR2 YFSETQ. The trim removed 4 bases at V and 2 bases at J, leaving 6 bases unmatched. The CDR3 loop spans 16 amino acids. In nucleotides, the CDR3 is TGCGCCAGCAGCGTCTCTCTAGCGGGGGGGCAAGAGACCCAGTACTTC. Translated: CASSVSLAGGQETQYF.

This clone has just one count. This chain uses TRBV27 with TRBJ2-7, with 10 bases fitting TRBD2. This CDR3 is 16 amino acids long. Trimming removed 1 base from V and 5 bases from J; junction bases left unmatched: 8. Per germline, CDR1 MNHEY and CDR2 SMNVEV (reference sequence). CDR3 nucleotide sequence: TGTGCCAGCAGTTTATTGACGCTAGCGGGGGAGGACGAGCAGTACTTC. Translated, it gives CASSLLTLAGEDEQYF.

V and J are TRBV5-1 and TRBJ2-2; D is undetermined. The germline V gene has CDR1 SGHRS and CDR2 YFSETQ. Trimming shortened V by 4 bases and J by 0 bases, and 7 bases separated the two germline ends. The CDR3 loop spans 14 amino acids. CDR3 bases: TGCGCCAGCAGCCGGGTTGCGAACACCGGGGAGCTGTTTTTT. Encoded protein: CASSRVANTGELFF. Full variable domain (rest looked up from reference TRBV5-1 and TRBJ2-2): KAGVTQTPRYLIKTRGQQVTLSCSPISGHRSVSWYQQTPGQGLQFLFEYFSETQRNKGNFPGRFSGRQFSNSRSEMNVSTLELGDSALYLCASSRVANTGELFFGEGSRLTVL.

The CDR3 reads CASSHGQGVSPLHF. In nucleotides, the CDR3 is TGTGCCAGCAGCCACGGACAGGGTGTTTCACCCCTCCACTTT. The chain employs TRBV7-9 and TRBJ1-6; TRBD1 matches at 8 bases. The CDR3 has 14 residues. Germline CDR1 SEHNR, CDR2 FQNEAQ (reference sequence). With 5 bases clipped from V and 9 bases from J, the junction kept 6 bases outside the gene matches.

The chain uses TRBV27 and TRBJ2-3, with a possible D match to TRBD1 (6 bases). The V and J ends lost 5 bases and 0 bases respectively, with 18 bases between them. Germline V gene data show CDR1 as MNHEY and CDR2 as SMNVEV (reference sequence). CDR3 length: 17 residues. The CDR3 bases are TGTGCCAGCAGTCGATATAGCACAGGGACCAGCACAGATACGCAGTATTTT. This gives the protein CASSRYSTGTSTDTQYF.

This clone has a single count. This rearrangement joins TRBV29-1 to TRBJ1-2; TRBD1 is a possible D gene (5 bases). In germline, CDR1 is SQVTM, CDR2 ANQGSEA. Between the trimmed V and J ends, which lost 4 bases and 8 bases, there was a span of 11 bases. The length of the CDR3 is 11 residues. CDR3 protein: CSVVGSGGYTF. In DNA form, the CDR3 reads TGCAGCGTTGTTGGTTCAGGGGGCTACACCTTC.

This clone was seen only once. Other DNA sequences of this sample code for an identical CDR3. The chain is built from TRBV7-3 and TRBJ2-7, with TRBD2 as a possible D gene (6 bases). V lost 4 bases, J lost 3 bases, and 10 bases lay in between. CDR1 and CDR2 (germline): SGHTA, FQGTGA. This CDR3 spans 13 amino acids. The CDR3 nucleotides are TGTGCCAGCAGCTCATCCGGGGGCTACGAGCAGTACTTC. This encodes CASSSSGGYEQYF. Filled out from reference TRBV7-3 and TRBJ2-7, the complete variable domain reads GAGVSQTPSNKVTEKGKYVELRCDPISGHTALYWYRQSLGQGPEFLIYFQGTGAADDSGLPNDRFFAVRPEGSVSTLKIQRTERGDSAVYLCASSSSGGYEQYFGPGTRLTVT.

Only a few counts were recorded for this clone. The chain joins TRBV23-1 to TRBJ2-7, with TRBD1 identical over 10 bases. TRBV23-1 is marked as an open reading frame, function uncertain. This CDR3 contains 11 residues. With 9 bases clipped from V and 6 bases from J, the junction kept 2 bases outside the gene matches. The CDR3 is CARWTGGEQYF. CDR3 bases: TGCGCCAGATGGACAGGGGGCGAGCAGTACTTC.

This chain joins TRBV6-5 and TRBJ1-6, with TRBD1 matching over 7 bases. The ends lost 5 bases at V and 7 bases at J; junction bases unmatched: 5. CDR3 length equals 14 residues. Germline V gene data show CDR1 as MNHEY and CDR2 as SVGAGI. CDR3 loop: CASSMTGTNSPLHF. DNA of the CDR3: TGTGCCAGCAGTATGACAGGGACGAATTCACCCCTCCACTTT.

The rearrangement links TRBV9 to TRBJ2-7; 10 bases match TRBD1. Per the germline V gene, CDR1 is SGDLS and CDR2 is YYNGEE. The junction had 4 bases not matched to a gene; V was cut back by 4 bases and J by 3 bases. The CDR3 is 14 residues long. CDR3 sequence (DNA): TGTGCCAGCAGCACCCGGACAGGGGGCTACGAGCAGTACTTC. This encodes CASSTRTGGYEQYF. The full variable domain, its missing parts supplied by reference TRBV9 and TRBJ2-7, is DSGVTQTPKHLITATGQRVTLRCSPRSGDLSVYWYQQSLDQGLQFLIQYYNGEERAKGNILERFSAQQFPDLHSELNLSSLELGDSALYFCASSTRTGGYEQYFGPGTRLTVT.

The table lists this clone with a few counts. This chain links TRBV6-6 with TRBJ1-5; the match to TRBD1 covers 7 bases. Trimming at V came to 8 bases and at J to 4 bases, leaving 8 bases not matched to a gene. Germline assignment: CDR1 MNHNY and CDR2 SVGAGI (reference sequence). CDR3 size: 14 residues. CDR3 in DNA: TGTGCCAGCCAAAACAGGGGAAATAATCAGCCCCAGCATTTT. Protein product: CASQNRGNNQPQHF.

V is TRBV6-5 and J is TRBJ1-3; D unresolved. Germline lookup yields CDR1 MNHEY and CDR2 SVGAGI. This CDR3 spans 15 amino acids. Trimming removed 2 bases from V and 0 bases from J, with 8 bases in between. The CDR3 loop reads CASSYEASSGNTIYF. DNA for the CDR3: TGTGCCAGCAGTTACGAGGCCTCCTCTGGAAACACCATATATTTT.

This chain links TRBV14 with TRBJ2-2, with 7 nucleotides matching TRBD2. Per the germline V gene, CDR1 is SGHDN and CDR2 is FVKESK. Germline trimming cut 4 bases from V and 2 bases from J; bases unmatched to any gene: 10. The CDR3 is made up of 17 amino acids. The chain's CDR3 is CASSLTGGIGNTGELFF. The CDR3 region has the DNA TGTGCCAGCAGCCTCACCGGGGGGATAGGAAACACCGGGGAGCTGTTTTTT.

The V call is TRBV13, the J call TRBJ2-1; D remains ambiguous. The CDR3 contains 15 residues. Germline CDR1 and CDR2: PRHDT and FYEKMQ (reference sequence). V lost 1 base and J lost 7, with 14 bases in between. The DNA of the CDR3 is TGTGCCAGCAGCTTAGTGGCAGGTGGAAAGAATGAGCAGTTCTTC. This encodes CASSLVAGGKNEQFF.

This chain connects TRBV5-6 to TRBJ2-6; TRBD1 agrees at 10 bases. Trimming took 2 bases from V and 4 from J; bases not matched to a gene: 12. CDR3 length equals 19 residues. Germline loops: CDR1 SGHDT, CDR2 YYEEEE. In DNA form, the CDR3 reads TGTGCCAGCAGCTTAGCCGGGACAGGGGCCCCACTGGGGGCCAACGTCCTGACTTTC. Its translation: CASSLAGTGAPLGANVLTF.